This T cell receptor beta chain was retrieved from a study of neurological immune-mediated disorders (dated 2019 in TCRdb). With regard to the full study: Peripheral blood TCR-beta repertoires from patients with HTLV-I-associated myelopathy (HAM/TSP), patients with multiple sclerosis, and healthy controls were compared in the study using UMI-based sequencing. The cohort comprised approximately 67 subjects: around 15 HAM/TSP patients, approximately 34 multiple sclerosis patients and approximately 20 healthy controls. Longitudinal samples, technical triplicates and paired sorted CD4+ and CD8+ T-cell subsets, alongside PBMC samples, were included among the 90 to 130 TCR-beta libraries. Study-level results and caveats: No identical CDR3 amino acid sequences were found to be shared among expanded clones across subjects, suggesting that TCR-beta repertoires were private in all groups. TCR clonal expansion was highest in HAM/TSP patients and lowest in MS patients, with MS patients falling below even healthy controls.

Sorted-subset TCR libraries were prepared from fewer than 1.1 million sorted CD4+ or CD8+ T cells. Peripheral blood was subjected to Ficoll-Hypaque density gradient centrifugation to isolate PBMCs, which were then cryopreserved in liquid nitrogen. Paired sorted CD4+ and CD8+ subsets came from healthy controls, HAM/TSP patients and MS patients. As encoded in the germline V gene, CDR1 is MNHEY while CDR2 is SVGAGI. Including cysteine and phenylalanine, the CDR3 has 16 amino acids. This entry keeps only the CDR3 DNA: 48 bases, framed from base 1. V loses 0 bases of germline sequence and J loses 0 bases, and the interval between the two ends is 10 bases. cDNA synthesis used template-switch 5'RACE with a primer carrying a 10-nucleotide random unique molecular identifier tagging each TCR transcript. Every sequencing run yielded over 170 million TCR-beta sequences covering 15-18 subjects. The RNeasy kit was used for extraction of total RNA. The KAPA Real-time Library Amplification kit was used to amplify TCR-beta VDJ regions with primers for the TCR constant region and the 5'RACE anchor. A first PCR added sample indexes and Illumina adaptors, and a second PCR then raised library yield. The roughly 650 bp TCR product was size-selected on a 2% E-gel SizeSelection system after Ampure bead purification. Library quality was checked on a Bioanalyzer, concentration was measured with Qubit, and libraries were quantified with the Kapa Library Quantification kit before pooling. An Illumina HiSeq 2500 was used to sequence the libraries paired-end at 2 x 150 bp. To increase sequence diversity, about 25-31% phiX was spiked into each library pool. From the authors' description of their analysis: Quality-filtered reads were processed with the UMI-based MiGEC pipeline, and over 90% of raw TCR sequences were removed by the MiGEC pipeline during error correction. VDJ genes were aligned to IMGT germline references, and clonotypes were defined by unique CDR3 amino acid sequence plus V-J genes. Clonal expansion, Shannon diversity, and CDR3 relatedness (CalcPairwiseDistances, ClusterSamples) were evaluated with VDJtools, and phylogenetic trees were built with CLCbio workbench. Clones with at least 8 unique UMIs were defined as expanded, with this threshold being based on coefficient-of-variation modelling across technical triplicates. TCRdb handled the public reads itself, with Q25 trimming in fastp and clone calling in MiXCR, and kept productive beta chains. Identical CDR3 protein sequences are pooled into one entry, listed with their most common genes and DNA. These V and J calls rely on TCRdb rather than the paper's analysis. Present in this sample are 12,000 to 15,000 distinct CDR3 sequences, roughly an eighth of which were seen just once. The ten largest clones capture about 40% of the sample.

This clonotype was counted at least ten times. Its specific antigen is unknown. It has no much larger one-base neighbor in the sample; base qualities were not kept. The source material was CD8+ T cells from blood. This clonotype was sampled from a female donor with HTLV-1-associated myelopathy (HAM/TSP). The sequence is built from TRBV6-5 and TRBJ2-3; the D region possibly corresponds to TRBD1 (6 bases align). At the DNA level, the sequence is TGTGCCAGCAGTTACTCCAGGGGAGACAGCACAGATACGCAGTATTTT. Its translation reads: CASSYSRGDSTDTQYF.